This TCR beta chain originates from a study of T-cell memory formation after mild COVID-19. The CDR3 consists of 16 residues. The V gene's germline CDR1 is MGHRA and CDR2 YSYEKL. Trimming took 0 bases from V and 0 from J, leaving 9 bases between them. The 5'RACE method, run with constant-segment primers, produced TCR alpha and TCR beta cDNA libraries (carrying sample barcodes and UMIs). Each CDR3 protein gets one entry after TCRdb re-called the 5' RACE reads with MiXCR. Seen here are tens of thousands of distinct CDR3 sequences, more than 10% observed once, and the top ten hold roughly 40%. General study points: Clones that contracted from day 15 to 85 had balanced CD4/CD8; later expanders were CD4+ biased. The second-wave clones peaking on day 37 were not confirmed as SARS-CoV-2-specific.

In regard to this clonotype: Its antigen remains unknown.

The genes are TRBV4-1 and TRBJ2-4; possible D gene TRBD2, 5 bases. This receptor was taken from a man in his late teens or twenties who had mild COVID-19 (a few samples of this study predate the infection). Cell type and time point are not known. Sequencing was performed on PBMCs or a T cell subset sorted from them (not recorded which). This CDR3 is CASSQDWGVAKNIQYF. In nucleotides, the CDR3 is TGCGCCAGCAGCCAAGACTGGGGAGTAGCCAAAAACATTCAGTACTTC.